This TCR beta chain emerged from a study of T cell responses to AZD1222 COVID-19 vaccine. This clone was observed a single time. CDR1 MNHEY and CDR2 SVGAGI come from the germline V gene. Germline trimming cut 6 bases from V and 5 bases from J; bases unmatched to any gene: 8. The CDR3 loop spans 15 amino acids. Repertoires were generated with immunoSEQ multiplex PCR, while TCRdb's copy carries only in-frame clones and drops some. The data show 130,000 or so clones, approximately 95% seen once. The receptor comes from an adult in good health. This specimen consisted of peripheral blood, obtained on day 0 of MenACWY control vaccination. This chain connects TRBV6-5 to TRBJ1-4; TRBD1 agrees at 8 bases. CDR3 nucleotide sequence: TGTGCCAGCAGAATCTCAGGGGGCGGAAATGAAAAACTGTTTTTT. Its protein product is CASRISGGGNEKLFF.